These T cell receptor beta chains were read from a single sample in a study of beta chain features in type 1 diabetes. Some clones are missing from TCRdb's copy, which holds only in-frame ones; the method was immunoSEQ multiplex PCR. The sample yields about 660,000 clones, over 11% seen once. Sequencing was carried out using naive CD4+ T cells from blood. All receptors derive from a man aged 18 to 35 with type 1 diabetes. Both conserved end residues are part of each CDR3. Fields, in order: CDR3 DNA, CDR3 protein, D gene, V gene, J gene, clone size. The D gene is left open where the match is weak. The listing skips clone size in some rows; elsewhere it reads once, few, many or a size class.

CDR3nt: TGTGCCAGCAGCCCCAAAGGACTAGCGGGGGCCCCGAACACCGGGGAGCTGTTTTTT
CDR3aa: CASSPKGLAGAPNTGELFF
d_gene: TRBD2
v_gene: TRBV7-2
j_gene: TRBJ2-2
abundance: few

CDR3nt: TGTGCCAGCAGTCTAGCGGGAGTTGGGGAGACCCAGTACTTC
CDR3aa: CASSLAGVGETQYF
d_gene: TRBD2
v_gene: TRBV6-1
j_gene: TRBJ2-5
abundance: -

CDR3nt: TGTGCCTGGGAGCGTAGGGTTCGCGACTATGGCTACACCTTC
CDR3aa: CAWERRVRDYGYTF
d_gene: -
v_gene: TRBV30
j_gene: TRBJ1-2
abundance: few

CDR3nt: TGTGCCAGCTCCCTAGCAACGGGCGTGGTTTCGGGGACTGAAGCTTTCTTT
CDR3aa: CASSLATGVVSGTEAFF
d_gene: -
v_gene: TRBV18
j_gene: TRBJ1-1
abundance: few

CDR3nt: TGTGCCAGCAGCTCCACCGGACAGATCTATGGCTACACCTTC
CDR3aa: CASSSTGQIYGYTF
d_gene: -
v_gene: TRBV7-2
j_gene: TRBJ1-2
abundance: few

CDR3nt: TGTGCCAGCAGCTTAAGAAGGGGTTTTAACGGGGAGCTGTTTTTT
CDR3aa: CASSLRRGFNGELFF
d_gene: -
v_gene: TRBV7-2
j_gene: TRBJ2-2
abundance: -

CDR3nt: TGTGCCAGCAGCCCAAGACAGGGGGCAGGCACTGAAGCTTTCTTT
CDR3aa: CASSPRQGAGTEAFF
d_gene: TRBD1
v_gene: TRBV7-2
j_gene: TRBJ1-1
abundance: -

CDR3nt: TGTGCCAGCAGCGTAGCGGCTAGCTCCTACAATGAGCAGTTCTTC
CDR3aa: CASSVAASSYNEQFF
d_gene: -
v_gene: TRBV9
j_gene: TRBJ2-1
abundance: few

CDR3nt: TGTGCCATCAGCCTGGGGAGGGACAGGCACAATGAGCAGTTCTTC
CDR3aa: CAISLGRDRHNEQFF
d_gene: -
v_gene: TRBV10-3
j_gene: TRBJ2-1
abundance: -

CDR3nt: TGTGCCAGCAGCCCAGGAGGGGGAGATACGCAGTATTTT
CDR3aa: CASSPGGGDTQYF
d_gene: -
v_gene: TRBV7-2
j_gene: TRBJ2-3
abundance: few

CDR3nt: TGTGCCTGGGTATCACCGATGAACACTGAAGCTTTCTTT
CDR3aa: CAWVSPMNTEAFF
d_gene: -
v_gene: TRBV30
j_gene: TRBJ1-1
abundance: -

CDR3nt: TGTGCCAGCAGCTTAGTCAGGGAGACCCAGTACTTC
CDR3aa: CASSLVRETQYF
d_gene: -
v_gene: TRBV7-2
j_gene: TRBJ2-5
abundance: -

CDR3nt: TGCGCCAGCAGCCTAACTAGCGGGAGGCCAGATACGCAGTATTTT
CDR3aa: CASSLTSGRPDTQYF
d_gene: TRBD2
v_gene: TRBV5-1
j_gene: TRBJ2-3
abundance: few

CDR3nt: TGTGCCAGTAGTATACGGCTACTCCAAGAGACCCAGTACTTC
CDR3aa: CASSIRLLQETQYF
d_gene: -
v_gene: TRBV19
j_gene: TRBJ2-5
abundance: -

CDR3nt: TGTGCCAGCCGTGACCCGGGACAGGGGGCCTCAGATACGCAGTATTTT
CDR3aa: CASRDPGQGASDTQYF
d_gene: TRBD1
v_gene: TRBV19
j_gene: TRBJ2-3
abundance: few

CDR3nt: TGTGCCAGCAGCTTACCCGGCACAGATACGCAGTATTTT
CDR3aa: CASSLPGTDTQYF
d_gene: -
v_gene: TRBV7-2
j_gene: TRBJ2-3
abundance: few

CDR3nt: TGTGCCAGCAGCACGACAACTCCCCCTGGGGATGGCTACACCTTC
CDR3aa: CASSTTTPPGDGYTF
d_gene: -
v_gene: TRBV5-4
j_gene: TRBJ1-2
abundance: -

CDR3nt: TGTGCCAGCAGCGTCGGACAGTACACTGAAGCTTTCTTT
CDR3aa: CASSVGQYTEAFF
d_gene: -
v_gene: TRBV9
j_gene: TRBJ1-1
abundance: -

CDR3nt: TGTGCCAGCAGCTTGCGAGGGGGGAATCAGCCCCAGCATTTT
CDR3aa: CASSLRGGNQPQHF
d_gene: -
v_gene: TRBV5-6
j_gene: TRBJ1-5
abundance: few

CDR3nt: TGTGCCTGGAGTGACAGGGGAGGCCTTGGAAAACTGTTTTTT
CDR3aa: CAWSDRGGLGKLFF
d_gene: TRBD1
v_gene: TRBV30
j_gene: TRBJ1-4
abundance: -

CDR3nt: TGTGCCAGCAGTTTATTCGGGGGACGTGGTGAAAAACTGTTTTTT
CDR3aa: CASSLFGGRGEKLFF
d_gene: -
v_gene: TRBV27
j_gene: TRBJ1-4
abundance: -

CDR3nt: TGTGCCAGCAGCCAAGATCAGGGCAGAATAGGCCCTGAAGCTTTCTTT
CDR3aa: CASSQDQGRIGPEAFF
d_gene: -
v_gene: TRBV4-2
j_gene: TRBJ1-1
abundance: -